The 26 T cell receptor beta chains reported below all come from one sample, sequenced in a study of blood T cells in healthy people across ages (dated by TCRdb to the mid-2010s). The method behind the library was 5' RACE. Reads for this sample came from an Illumina HiSeq 2500. A second about 7 to 12 cycle PCR used a sample-barcoded 5' primer and a J-beta primer mix. TCRdb redid the processing of the public reads, applying fastp at Q25 and MiXCR, and retained in-frame beta chains. Each record represents a unique CDR3 protein, reported with the most common genes and DNA among its rows. The sample records about 1.7 million distinct CDR3 sequences, roughly 28% of which are singletons. The ten top clones hold less than 9.5% of the sample. Sequencing was done on a sample of blood. All receptors derive from a woman in her 30s in good health.

There are many counts of this clonotype. This chain links TRBV11-2 with TRBJ2-1, with D tentatively TRBD2 (7 bases). Trimming took off 5 bases at V and 6 bases at J, with 17 bases between the two ends. The CDR3 length is 15 residues. The germline V gene encodes CDR1 SGHAT and CDR2 FQNNGV. CDR3 DNA sequence: TGTGCCAGCAGCCAAGGGGGAGCGGGGACCAATGAGCAGTTCTTC. Its translation is CASSQGGAGTNEQFF.

This clonotype was seen a handful of times. The V and J genes are TRBV29-1 and TRBJ2-2; 8 bases are shared with TRBD1. The CDR3 length is 13 residues. Germline V gene lookup returns CDR1 SQVTM and CDR2 ANQGSEA. The V and J ends lost 6 bases and 6 bases, in that order; junction bases with no gene match: 6. CDR3: CSVADRDPGELFF. CDR3 in DNA: TGCAGCGTCGCGGACAGGGATCCCGGGGAGCTGTTTTTT.

This clonotype has at least ten counts. This CDR3 is CASSLYGGGETQYF. In DNA, the CDR3 is TGTGCCAGCAGTTTATATGGTGGAGGAGAGACCCAGTACTTC. V and J are TRBV27 and TRBJ2-5, with a weak D call TRBD2 (5 bases). Germline values: CDR1 MNHEY, CDR2 SMNVEV (reference sequence). This CDR3 is built from 14 residues. Trimming took 1 base from V and 4 from J, leaving 10 bases between them.

This clonotype has a handful of counts. The chain carries TRBV5-1 and TRBJ2-5; 8 bases fit TRBD1. The trim removed 3 bases at V and 4 bases at J, leaving 8 bases unmatched. There are 15 residues in the CDR3. Germline values: CDR1 SGHRS, CDR2 YFSETQ. The CDR3 reads CASSSPGQARETQYF. The CDR3 bases are TGCGCCAGCAGCTCTCCGGGACAGGCAAGAGAGACCCAGTACTTC.

The CDR3 DNA reads TGTGCCAGCAGTTACGGCGGGAGGCTAGCCAAAAACATTCAGTACTTC. Its protein product is CASSYGGRLAKNIQYF. This sequence joins TRBV6-2 or TRBV6-3 and TRBJ2-4; 8 bases are a match to TRBD2. Germline assignment: CDR1 MNHEY and CDR2 SVGEGT. There are 16 residues in the CDR3. V trimming: 2 bases; J trimming: 0 bases; junction bases outside the gene matches: 3.

In its sample, this clonotype was seen many times. This chain uses TRBV6-5 with TRBJ2-4; D remains unclear. Trimming left V 6 bases short and J 0 bases short, with 15 bases between. Germline-derived CDR1 and CDR2 are MNHEY and SVGAGI. The CDR3 runs 16 residues. CDR3 coding DNA: TGTGCCAGCAGCTCCCAAACCCGACTAGCCAAAAACATTCAGTACTTC. Protein sequence: CASSSQTRLAKNIQYF.

This clonotype came up once. V is TRBV5-1 and J is TRBJ1-3; D not resolved. Germline CDR1 is SGHRS and CDR2 is YFSETQ. The V end lost 0 bases, the J end lost 6 bases, and 7 bases lay between the germline ends. The CDR3 totals 13 residues. The CDR3 region has the DNA TGCGCCAGCAGCTTGGATCCCCAAAACACCATATATTTT. It codes for CASSLDPQNTIYF.

The chain employs TRBV12-3 or TRBV12-4 and TRBJ1-5; D is undetermined. CDR3 size: 13 residues. V was clipped by 7 bases and J by 7 bases, with 14 bases between them. CDR3 DNA sequence: TGTGCCAGCAAATCGGATCCGGGGCAGCCCCAGCATTTT. Amino acid sequence: CASKSDPGQPQHF.

The genes are TRBV7-9 and TRBJ1-4, with 7 nucleotides matching TRBD1. Germline lookup yields CDR1 SEHNR and CDR2 FQNEAQ (reference sequence). V dropped 1 base and J dropped 4; count of bases not matched to a gene: 6. CDR3 length: 16 residues. CDR3 loop: CASSLGRGRVNEKLFF. The CDR3 DNA reads TGTGCCAGCAGCTTAGGAAGGGGGCGCGTTAATGAAAAACTGTTTTTT.

The chain couples TRBV27 to TRBJ1-1, with 9 bases aligning to TRBD1. This CDR3 has 17 amino acids. Germline values: CDR1 MNHEY, CDR2 SMNVEV (reference sequence). V lost 5 bases to trimming and J lost 0 bases; unmatched junction nucleotides: 10. CDR3 DNA: TGTGCCAGCAGTCCGGGACAGGGATGGCTCATGAACACTGAAGCTTTCTTT. Amino acids: CASSPGQGWLMNTEAFF.

The sample holds many counts of this clonotype. In DNA, the CDR3 is TGTGCCAGCAGTTTATCCGGGGGTACGCAGTATTTT. Its protein product is CASSLSGGTQYF. The chain joins TRBV27 to TRBJ2-3; D possibly corresponds to TRBD2 (6 bases). Trimming removed 0 bases at V and 8 bases at J, with 6 bases between. Germline values: CDR1 MNHEY, CDR2 SMNVEV (reference sequence). The CDR3 is 12 residues long.

This clonotype has a handful of counts. The chain uses TRBV6-4 and TRBJ2-3; 8 bases fit TRBD1. CDR1 and CDR2 from the germline V gene are MRHNA and SNTAGT. The CDR3 length is 15 residues. J was trimmed by 6 bases and V by 0 bases; bases with no gene match: 5. DNA for the CDR3: TGTGCCAGCAGTGACTCTACAGGGGGTTGGGATACGCAGTATTTT. Its translation is CASSDSTGGWDTQYF.

A single count supports this clonotype. This rearrangement joins TRBV5-1 to TRBJ2-1; 11 positions match TRBD2. The DNA end lines up better with TRBJ2-7; the J call may be wrong. This CDR3 is built from 17 residues. The V gene's germline CDR1 is SGHRS and CDR2 YFSETQ. The CDR3 loop is CASSGASGRLTYNGQYF. In nucleotides, the CDR3 is TGCGCCAGCAGCGGGGCTAGCGGGAGGTTGACCTACAATGGGCAGTACTTC.

This clonotype was seen many times. The chain recombines TRBV6-5 with TRBJ2-7; no clear D gene. The CDR3 sequence is 16 residues long. The V gene's germline CDR1 is MNHEY and CDR2 SVGAGI. V was clipped by 0 bases and J by 3 bases, with 15 bases between them. Here the CDR3 reads CASSYSYRQAIYEQYF. The CDR3 nucleotides are TGTGCCAGCAGTTACTCTTATCGGCAGGCCATCTACGAGCAGTACTTC.

This clonotype has ten or more counts. The chain carries TRBV7-2 and TRBJ2-5; TRBD2 agrees at 14 bases. Germline V gene data show CDR1 as SGHTA and CDR2 as FQGNSA. J lost 5 bases, V lost 0 bases, and 2 bases had no gene match. The CDR3 has 16 residues. Here the CDR3 reads CASSLAGTSGSETQYF. The CDR3 region has the DNA TGTGCCAGCAGCTTAGCAGGGACTAGCGGGAGTGAGACCCAGTACTTC.

This clonotype has a single count. This chain uses TRBV28 with TRBJ2-5, with a possible D match to TRBD2 (5 bases). Germline V gene lookup returns CDR1 MDHEN and CDR2 SYDVKM. The length of the CDR3 is 14 residues. V lost 6 bases and J lost 3, with 14 bases in between. The CDR3, as DNA: TGTGCCAGCAGCACCTGGGGAGTTGAAGAGACCCAGTACTTC. Protein: CASSTWGVEETQYF.

The CDR3 loop reads CSANQAAYEQYF. The CDR3 DNA reads TGCAGTGCCAACCAGGCCGCCTACGAGCAGTACTTC. The J gene is TRBJ2-7, the V gene TRBV20-1; D is unresolved. The CDR3 is 12 residues long. Trimming left V 6 bases short and J 2 bases short, with 11 bases between. CDR1 and CDR2 from the germline V gene are DFQATT and SNEGSKA (reference sequence).

This clonotype was recorded many times. The chain joins TRBV5-1 to TRBJ1-2; D is uncertain. The CDR3 has 14 amino acids. Trimming shortened V by 0 bases and J by 1 base, and 7 bases separated the two germline ends. Germline assignment: CDR1 SGHRS and CDR2 YFSETQ. CDR3 sequence: CASSLGSINYGYTF. CDR3 DNA: TGCGCCAGCAGCTTGGGCAGCATTAACTATGGCTACACCTTC.

This clonotype was seen only a few times. The CDR3 region has the DNA TGTGCCAGCATACGGGAGACAGCGGTAGCTAACTATGGCTACACCTTC. As protein: CASIRETAVANYGYTF. V gene TRBV11-2 combines with J gene TRBJ1-2; D is perhaps TRBD1 (5 bases). Germline lookup yields CDR1 SGHAT and CDR2 FQNNGV. The CDR3 sequence is 16 residues long. With 7 bases removed from V and 0 bases from J, the gap between germline ends came to 18 bases.

This clonotype was observed a handful of times. For the CDR3, the DNA is TGTGCCTCCGGGGAGTACGATGAGCAGTTCTTC. This gives the protein CASGEYDEQFF. The V call is TRBV7-6, the J call TRBJ2-1, with D possibly TRBD2 on 5 matching bases. The CDR3 is 11 amino acids. The V end lost 11 bases, the J end lost 8 bases, and 13 bases lay between the germline ends. The V gene's germline CDR1 is SGHVS and CDR2 FNYEAQ.

The rearrangement uses TRBV20-1 and TRBJ2-1, with D possibly matching TRBD1 (6 bases). The CDR3 is made up of 11 amino acids. V was clipped by 3 bases and J by 10 bases, with 10 bases between them. Germline V lookup: CDR1 DFQATT, CDR2 SNEGSKA (reference sequence). The CDR3 protein is CSARGAKEQFF. CDR3 sequence (DNA): TGCAGTGCTAGGGGGGCTAAAGAGCAGTTCTTC.

The chain carries TRBV29-1 and TRBJ1-1; D ambiguous. V was clipped by 6 bases and J by 6 bases, with 11 bases between them. This CDR3 is built from 11 residues. Germline CDR1 reads SQVTM; CDR2 reads ANQGSEA. CDR3 in amino acids: CSVSRSAEAFF. CDR3 in DNA: TGCAGCGTGTCCAGGTCGGCTGAAGCTTTCTTT.

This clonotype has just a few counts. This sequence joins TRBV15 and TRBJ1-2, with a possible D match to TRBD1 (6 bases). V gave up 4 bases and J gave up 4 bases, with 10 bases separating them. Germline V gives CDR1 LNHNV, CDR2 YYDKDF (reference sequence). The CDR3 is 13 residues long. The CDR3 sequence is CATSNDRTYGYTF. CDR3 sequence (DNA): TGTGCCACCAGCAATGACAGGACCTATGGCTACACCTTC.

This chain connects TRBV25-1 to TRBJ2-5; 8 bases align to TRBD1. The DNA end is more similar to TRBJ2-7, so the J call may be wrong. The CDR3 length is 15 residues. Germline V lookup: CDR1 MGHDK, CDR2 SYGVNS. The CDR3: CASSYTGGRSIEQYF. The CDR3 bases are TGTGCCAGCAGTTATACAGGGGGGAGGAGTATCGAGCAGTACTTC.

The chain joins TRBV30 to TRBJ2-1, with D perhaps matching TRBD1 or TRBD2 (6 bases each). The V gene's germline CDR1 is GTSNPN and CDR2 SVGIG (reference sequence). The CDR3 spans 14 residues. Deletions cut 4 bases from V and 4 bases from J, with 14 bases between. CDR3 sequence reads: CAWNRGQGYNEQFF. The CDR3 coding sequence is TGTGCCTGGAATCGGGGGCAGGGGTACAATGAGCAGTTCTTC.

V is TRBV4-3 and J is TRBJ2-6, with a possible D match to TRBD2 (6 bases). The germline V gene has CDR1 LGHNA and CDR2 YSLEER. CDR3 length equals 20 residues. V gave up 0 bases and J gave up 0 bases, with 18 bases separating them. CDR3 region: CASSQDGVSEGYSGANVLTF. DNA for the CDR3: TGCGCCAGCAGCCAAGATGGGGTTTCGGAGGGGTACTCTGGGGCCAACGTCCTGACTTTC.